The 32 T cell receptor beta chains below come from one sample, sequenced in a study of blood T cell repertoires in COVID-19. Some clones are missing from TCRdb's copy, which holds only in-frame ones; the method was immunoSEQ multiplex PCR. The table records about 380,000 clones, around 89% of them present only once. Sample: PBMCs or T cells enriched from blood (not recorded which). The origin of the receptors is a woman aged 18-29 years who had recovered from COVID-19.

This clone was seen a single time. This chain links TRBV6-5 with TRBJ2-1; the match to TRBD1 covers 7 bases. The CDR3 runs to 14 residues. The V and J ends lost 8 bases and 5 bases, in that order; junction bases with no gene match: 9. Per the germline V gene, CDR1 is MNHEY and CDR2 is SVGAGI. The CDR3 DNA sequence: TGTGCCAGCCAGGGAGAGGGGGCTAACAATGAGCAGTTCTTC. Its translation: CASQGEGANNEQFF.

The chain recombines TRBV27 with TRBJ2-5, with 14 nucleotides matching TRBD2. The V gene's germline CDR1 is MNHEY and CDR2 SMNVEV (reference sequence). There are 17 residues in the CDR3. Germline trimming cut 6 bases from V and 2 bases from J; bases unmatched to any gene: 8. The CDR3 loop reads CASRPRTSGGSQETQYF. The CDR3 bases are TGTGCCAGCAGACCCCGGACTAGCGGGGGGTCACAAGAGACCCAGTACTTC.

The V call is TRBV6-6, the J call TRBJ1-2; 8 bases map to TRBD1. V gave up 6 bases and J gave up 0 bases; unmatched junction bases: 9. Germline V gives CDR1 MNHNY, CDR2 SVGAGI (reference sequence). The CDR3 loop spans 16 amino acids. The CDR3 region is CASSRSDRVTNYGYTF. The CDR3 DNA follows: TGTGCCAGCAGCCGATCGGACAGGGTGACTAACTATGGCTACACCTTC.

J is TRBJ1-2 and V is TRBV30; perhaps TRBD1 as D (6 bases). The CDR3 has 12 residues. Germline CDR1 GTSNPN, CDR2 SVGIG (reference sequence). V was cut by 5 bases and J by 7 bases, with 14 bases left in between. The CDR3, as DNA: TGTGCCTGGGCCCAGGGGAAAGGTGGCTACACCTTC. Translated: CAWAQGKGGYTF.

This clone turned up a few times. J is TRBJ2-1 and V is TRBV27; 10 positions agree with TRBD2. Germline values: CDR1 MNHEY, CDR2 SMNVEV (reference sequence). With V trimmed by 5 bases and J by 12 bases, 16 bases remained unmatched. This CDR3 spans 16 amino acids. The CDR3 coding sequence is TGTGCCAGCAGTCCAACACCGGGACTAGCGAGGTCAGGGCAGTTCTTC. Its protein is CASSPTPGLARSGQFF.

V is TRBV6-5 and J is TRBJ2-2, with a tentative D call TRBD2 (7 bases). In germline, CDR1 is MNHEY, CDR2 SVGAGI. V gave up 2 bases and J gave up 2 bases, with 9 bases separating them. The CDR3 has 15 residues. For the CDR3, the DNA is TGTGCCAGCAGTTACCGGGGGGCTAACACCGGGGAGCTGTTTTTT. It specifies CASSYRGANTGELFF.

The rearrangement joins TRBV5-1 to TRBJ1-1; D is unresolved. The CDR3 runs 15 residues. V lost 3 bases and J lost 9, with 21 bases in between. Germline CDR1 is SGHRS and CDR2 is YFSETQ. The CDR3: CASSSVGIAGGKAFF. DNA of the CDR3: TGCGCCAGCAGCTCCGTAGGAATAGCAGGAGGGAAAGCTTTCTTT.

This chain joins TRBV6-5 and TRBJ2-2, with D possibly TRBD1 on 5 matching bases. CDR3 size: 16 residues. V lost 3 bases and J lost 1, with 12 bases in between. From germline, CDR1 is MNHEY and CDR2 SVGAGI. CDR3 DNA sequence: TGTGCCAGCAGTTATCTTCACACAGGGAACACCGGGGAGCTGTTTTTT. It yields the protein CASSYLHTGNTGELFF.

This chain connects TRBV15 to TRBJ2-1; the D gene is possibly TRBD1 (6 bases). The CDR3 extends over 15 amino acids. Germline CDR1 and CDR2: LNHNV and YYDKDF (reference sequence). Trimming stripped 6 bases from V and 0 bases from J, with 12 bases between. The CDR3 loop reads CATSKRGSSYNEQFF. The DNA for the CDR3 is TGTGCCACCAGTAAGAGGGGGAGCTCCTACAATGAGCAGTTCTTC.

The J gene is TRBJ1-2, the V gene TRBV12-3 or TRBV12-4; D is unresolved. Trimming shortened V by 5 bases and J by 6 bases, and 10 bases separated the two germline ends. The CDR3 sequence is 12 residues long. CDR3: CASSLGPNGYTF. CDR3 nucleotides: TGTGCCAGCAGTCTCGGTCCGAATGGCTACACCTTC.

This clone was detected only once. The gene calls are TRBV5-1 and TRBJ2-1; D gene ambiguous. V dropped 1 base and J dropped 2 bases, with 7 bases sitting between them. The germline gives CDR1 SGHRS, CDR2 YFSETQ. CDR3 length: 14 residues. CDR3 sequence reads: CASSLPQPYNEQFF. DNA of the CDR3: TGCGCCAGCAGCTTGCCACAGCCCTACAATGAGCAGTTCTTC.

V and J are TRBV6-2 or TRBV6-3 and TRBJ1-1; possible D gene TRBD1, 6 bases. CDR3 size: 14 residues. Per the germline V gene, CDR1 is MNHEY and CDR2 is SVGEGT. Trimming shortened V by 4 bases and J by 6 bases, and 15 bases separated the two germline ends. CDR3 nucleotides: TGTGCCAGCAGTTGGGGGCCGGGGCTGGCTGAAGCTTTCTTT. It specifies CASSWGPGLAEAFF.

V and J are TRBV27 and TRBJ2-2, with TRBD2 as a possible D gene (6 bases). Trimming took off 6 bases at V and 4 bases at J, with 12 bases between the two ends. CDR1 MNHEY and CDR2 SMNVEV come from the germline V gene (reference sequence). The CDR3 spans 14 residues. CDR3 coding DNA: TGTGCCAGCAGCCCGAAGGGAGGCACCGGGGAGCTGTTTTTT. This encodes CASSPKGGTGELFF.

The rearrangement links TRBV3-1 (or the pseudogene TRBV3-2) to TRBJ1-6; 7 bases agree with TRBD1. With V trimmed by 3 bases and J by 2 bases, 7 bases remained unmatched. The V gene's germline CDR1 is LGHDT and CDR2 YNNKEL (reference sequence). The CDR3 consists of 17 residues. CDR3 in DNA: TGTGCCAGCAGCCAGACAGGGTCCTGGCCCTATAATTCACCCCTCCACTTT. Translated: CASSQTGSWPYNSPLHF.

The rearrangement joins TRBV5-1 to TRBJ2-2; D may be TRBD2 (7 bases). This CDR3 region has 15 residues. V shed 0 bases and J shed 5 bases, with 11 bases lying between them. Germline CDR1 reads SGHRS; CDR2 reads YFSETQ. CDR3 loop: CASSLAGGRTGELFF. CDR3 coding DNA: TGCGCCAGCAGCTTGGCGGGGGGCCGAACCGGGGAGCTGTTTTTT.

This clone appeared a single time. This chain links TRBV4-2 with TRBJ2-7; D possibly corresponds to TRBD1 (6 bases). CDR1 and CDR2 (germline): LGHNA, YNFKEQ. This CDR3 spans 14 amino acids. V was trimmed by 3 bases and J by 0 bases, leaving 9 bases between them. The CDR3 spells CASSQTGISYEQYF. The CDR3 coding sequence is TGTGCCAGCAGCCAGACAGGAATCTCCTACGAGCAGTACTTC.

This clone occurred once. This sequence joins TRBV5-4 and TRBJ2-7, with a tentative D call TRBD2 (6 bases). Trimming stripped 5 bases from V and 2 bases from J, with 8 bases between. The CDR3 loop spans 12 amino acids. CDR1 is SGHNT, CDR2 YYREEE, per germline (reference sequence). The CDR3 is CASSWGAYEQYF. The CDR3 bases are TGTGCCAGCAGTTGGGGGGCCTACGAGCAGTACTTC.

The chain couples TRBV7-2 to TRBJ2-1, with D perhaps TRBD2 (5 bases). The V end lost 4 bases, the J end lost 0 bases, and 13 bases lay between the germline ends. The CDR3 contains 16 residues. Looked up from germline, CDR1 is SGHTA and CDR2 is FQGNSA. The CDR3 is CASSSPDWSSYNEQFF. CDR3 in DNA: TGTGCCAGCAGCTCGCCGGACTGGAGCTCCTACAATGAGCAGTTCTTC.

The chain employs TRBV25-1 and TRBJ2-7, with D hard to call. Germline values: CDR1 MGHDK, CDR2 SYGVNS. V was cut by 4 bases and J by 3 bases, with 4 bases left in between. The CDR3 totals 11 residues. CDR3 residues: CASSALYEQYF. CDR3 nucleotides: TGTGCCAGCAGTGCACTCTACGAGCAGTACTTC.

This clone has only one observation. The J gene is TRBJ2-7, the V gene TRBV27; a possible D gene is TRBD1 (5 bases). The CDR3 loop spans 12 amino acids. V was pared by 4 bases and J by 6 bases, with 10 bases between. The germline V gene has CDR1 MNHEY and CDR2 SMNVEV (reference sequence). The CDR3 DNA follows: TGTGCCAGCAGTTCGACAGTCTCCGAGCAGTACTTC. Amino acids: CASSSTVSEQYF.

The chain is built from TRBV29-1 and TRBJ2-6; 11 bases are a match to TRBD1. With 4 bases clipped from V and 1 base from J, the junction kept 3 bases outside the gene matches. The CDR3 loop spans 16 amino acids. CDR1 and CDR2 from the germline V gene are SQVTM and ANQGSEA. The CDR3 DNA reads TGCAGCGTTGGAGGGACAGGGGGTTCTGGGGCCAACGTCCTGACTTTC. This sequence encodes CSVGGTGGSGANVLTF. The variable domain in full, completed from reference TRBV29-1 and TRBJ2-6, reads SAVISQKPSRDICQRGTSLTIQCQVDSQVTMMFWYRQQPGQSLTLIATANQGSEATYESGFVIDKFPISRPNLTFSTLTVSNMSPEDSSIYLCSVGGTGGSGANVLTFGAGSRLTVL.

The rearrangement uses TRBV9 and TRBJ2-2; D possibly corresponds to TRBD2 (7 bases). V was shortened by 4 bases and J by 7 bases, with 17 bases between the two germline ends. The CDR3 loop spans 15 amino acids. Germline CDR1 and CDR2: SGDLS and YYNGEE. The CDR3 nucleotides read TGTGCCAGCAGCCCGAGGAGGGAGGGGGTCGGGGAGCTGTTTTTT. This encodes CASSPRREGVGELFF.

This clone was observed a handful of times. The chain employs TRBV5-1 and TRBJ2-1; 9 bases map to TRBD2. This CDR3 spans 17 amino acids. Germline loops: CDR1 SGHRS, CDR2 YFSETQ. J was trimmed by 1 base and V by 0 bases; bases with no gene match: 5. The CDR3 spells CASSLAPAGGSYNEQFF. The DNA of the CDR3 is TGCGCCAGCAGCTTGGCCCCGGCGGGGGGGTCCTACAATGAGCAGTTCTTC.

The rearrangement uses TRBV28 and TRBJ1-4; D might be TRBD1 (5 bases). V shed 4 bases and J shed 4 bases, with 16 bases lying between them. The CDR3 loop spans 16 amino acids. CDR1 MDHEN and CDR2 SYDVKM come from the germline V gene. CDR3 residues: CASSSPGPQLNEKLFF. The DNA of the CDR3 is TGTGCCAGCAGTTCCCCAGGGCCCCAGCTTAATGAAAAACTGTTTTTT.

This chain links TRBV7-2 with TRBJ1-4; 10 bases are a match to TRBD1. CDR1 SGHTA and CDR2 FQGNSA come from the germline V gene. Trimming removed 4 bases from V and 10 bases from J; junction bases left unmatched: 9. The CDR3 runs to 15 residues. In DNA form, the CDR3 reads TGTGCCAGCAGCTCGACAGGGGGCCCTACCGTAAAACTGTTTTTT. It is translated as CASSSTGGPTVKLFF.

This chain connects TRBV25-1 to TRBJ2-2, with 8 bases identical to TRBD1. The junction had 4 bases not matched to a gene; V was cut back by 4 bases and J by 3 bases. This CDR3 is 15 amino acids long. CDR1 and CDR2 from the germline V gene are MGHDK and SYGVNS. CDR3 in amino acids: CASSAGQGDTGELFF. CDR3 sequence (DNA): TGTGCCAGCAGTGCAGGACAGGGCGACACCGGGGAGCTGTTTTTT.

The CDR3 DNA sequence: TGTGCCAGTAGTCTTGGCGGAAGCTCCTATAATTCACCCCTCCACTTT. Translating it yields CASSLGGSSYNSPLHF. The rearrangement joins TRBV19 to TRBJ1-6; D call uncertain. The CDR3 sequence is 16 residues long. Between the trimmed V and J ends, which lost 5 bases and 0 bases, there was a span of 11 bases. Germline V gives CDR1 LNHDA, CDR2 SQIVND (reference sequence).

J is TRBJ2-3 and V is TRBV2; weak D call: TRBD1 (5 bases). This CDR3 has 15 amino acids. Trimming pared 2 bases from V and 3 bases from J, leaving 12 bases between. CDR1 is SNHLY and CDR2 is FYNNEI in the germline V gene. The chain's CDR3 is CASSERGKGTDTQYF. CDR3 bases: TGTGCCAGCAGTGAAAGGGGCAAGGGAACAGATACGCAGTATTTT.

The gene calls are TRBV7-9 and TRBJ1-4; the D is unclear. CDR3 size: 14 residues. Trimming took off 1 base at V and 7 bases at J, with 10 bases between the two ends. Germline V CDR1 and CDR2: SEHNR, FQNEAQ (reference sequence). The CDR3 is CASSLGPGREKLFF. The CDR3 nucleotides read TGTGCCAGCAGCTTAGGCCCGGGTCGTGAAAAACTGTTTTTT.

The chain has TRBV6-2 or TRBV6-3 and TRBJ2-7; 7 positions match TRBD1. With 2 bases clipped from V and 5 bases from J, the junction kept 12 bases outside the gene matches. The CDR3 covers 16 residues. CDR1 and CDR2 from the germline V gene are MNHEY and SVGEGT. CDR3 loop: CASSYLTGVGDDEQYF. For the CDR3, the DNA is TGTGCCAGCAGTTACCTCACAGGGGTAGGGGATGACGAGCAGTACTTC.

This clone was counted between two and nine times. The rearrangement uses TRBV2 and TRBJ1-5; D is uncertain. Germline-derived CDR1 and CDR2 are SNHLY and FYNNEI. The CDR3 contains 13 residues. Deletions cut 5 bases from V and 5 bases from J, with 10 bases between. CDR3 amino acids: CASSPNLYQPQHF. CDR3 coding DNA: TGTGCCAGCAGTCCGAACTTGTATCAGCCCCAGCATTTT.

The chain couples TRBV5-8 to TRBJ2-1; the D gene is possibly TRBD2 (5 bases). Germline V lookup: CDR1 SGHTS, CDR2 YDEGEE. The V end lost 5 bases, the J end lost 12 bases, and 18 bases lay between the germline ends. The length of the CDR3 is 13 residues. The CDR3, as DNA: TGTGCCAGCAGGGCCCTAGCAGCGGATGGGCAGTTCTTC. Translated, it gives CASRALAADGQFF.